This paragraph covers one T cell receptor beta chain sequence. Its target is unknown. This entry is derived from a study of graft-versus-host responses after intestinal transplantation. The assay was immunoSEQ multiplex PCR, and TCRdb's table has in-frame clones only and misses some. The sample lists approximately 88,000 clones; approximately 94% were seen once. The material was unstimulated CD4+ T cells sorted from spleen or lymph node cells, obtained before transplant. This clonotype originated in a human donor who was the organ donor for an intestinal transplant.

CDR3 residues: CASSAGQGYGYTF. The CDR3 nucleotides are TGTGCCAGCAGCGCGGGACAGGGCTATGGCTACACCTTC. V usage is TRBV7-2 and J usage is TRBJ1-2; TRBD1 agrees at 9 bases. V was pared by 5 bases and J by 4 bases, with 2 bases of the junction left unmatched. The CDR3 totals 13 residues. Germline CDR1 reads SGHTA; CDR2 reads FQGNSA.